Following are 19 T cell receptor beta chains from one sample sequenced in a study of CD8 T cells in Susac syndrome. Random hexamers served to reverse transcribe about 0.5 to 1 ug RNA. TCRdb reprocessed the immunoSEQ multiplex PCR reads via MiXCR and lists one record per CDR3 protein. The sample contains about 200,000 distinct CDR3 sequences, about 95% of which appear only once. The specimen was CD4+ T cells from PBMCs. The source of these receptors is a human donor with multiple sclerosis.

The V and J genes are TRBV24-1 and TRBJ2-7; unclear D gene. The V end lost 5 bases, the J end lost 2 bases, and 12 bases lay between the germline ends. This CDR3 is built from 14 residues. Per the germline V gene, CDR1 is KGHDR and CDR2 is SFDVKD. For the CDR3, the DNA is TGTGCCACCAGTGGAGCCCCGGACCCCTACGAGCAGTACTTC. This codes for CATSGAPDPYEQYF.

The chain joins TRBV5-1 to TRBJ2-1; perhaps D is TRBD1 or TRBD2 (6 bases each). Germline lookup yields CDR1 SGHRS and CDR2 YFSETQ. The CDR3 covers 18 residues. V shed 0 bases and J shed 4 bases, with 20 bases lying between them. CDR3 loop: CASSLAPLTEGGYNEQFF. CDR3 sequence (DNA): TGCGCCAGCAGCTTGGCCCCCTTGACGGAGGGGGGTTACAATGAGCAGTTCTTC.

This clonotype was observed once. V usage is TRBV20-1 and J usage is TRBJ2-5; TRBD1 matches 9 bases. CDR1 is DFQATT and CDR2 is SNEGSKA in the germline V gene (reference sequence). V lost 0 bases to trimming and J lost 4 bases; unmatched junction nucleotides: 3. CDR3 length equals 14 residues. The CDR3 region has the DNA TGCAGTGCTAGAGACCAGGACAGGGGAGAGACCCAGTACTTC. Protein sequence: CSARDQDRGETQYF.

The chain couples TRBV19 to TRBJ1-6, with D maybe TRBD1 (6 bases). Per the germline V gene, CDR1 is LNHDA and CDR2 is SQIVND (reference sequence). CDR3 length: 15 amino acids. Deletions cut 3 bases from V and 7 bases from J, with 13 bases between. CDR3: CASSMSLDSNSPLHF. The CDR3 nucleotides are TGTGCCAGTAGTATGTCCCTGGACAGCAATTCACCCCTCCACTTT.

The chain employs TRBV14 and TRBJ2-2; D is ambiguous. V dropped 4 bases and J dropped 5 bases, with 8 bases sitting between them. Germline V gene sequence: CDR1 SGHDN, CDR2 FVKESK. The CDR3 runs to 13 residues. CDR3: CASSRTATGELFF. The CDR3 DNA is TGTGCCAGCAGCCGTACAGCAACCGGGGAGCTGTTTTTT.

V is TRBV4-1 and J is TRBJ2-1; D uncertain. Trimming removed 0 bases at V and 6 bases at J, with 6 bases between. The CDR3 consists of 13 residues. Germline values: CDR1 MGHRA, CDR2 YSYEKL. CDR3 DNA: TGCGCCAGCAGCCAAGAATTGGTCAATGAGCAGTTCTTC. Protein: CASSQELVNEQFF.

This clonotype showed up just once. The rearrangement uses TRBV4-1 and TRBJ2-1; 14 bases are shared with TRBD2. The CDR3 has 15 amino acids. CDR1 MGHRA and CDR2 YSYEKL come from the germline V gene. V gave up 6 bases and J gave up 7 bases; unmatched junction bases: 5. CDR3 nucleotide sequence: TGCGCCAGCAGAACCGGACTAGCGGGAGGAAATGAGCAGTTCTTC. Amino acids: CASRTGLAGGNEQFF.

The genes are TRBV11-2 and TRBJ2-5, with unresolved D. The CDR3 has 12 amino acids. The V gene lost 6 bases and the J gene lost 7 bases, with 12 bases spanning the gap. Germline-derived CDR1 and CDR2 are SGHAT and FQNNGV. CDR3 region: CASSGVRVTQYF. The CDR3 nucleotides read TGTGCCAGCAGTGGGGTCCGCGTGACCCAGTACTTC.

The chain uses TRBV27 and TRBJ1-1; no reliable D call. The germline CDR1 and CDR2 sequences are MNHEY and SMNVEV (reference sequence). The CDR3 has 13 amino acids. Trimming left V 3 bases short and J 3 bases short, with 8 bases between. The chain's CDR3 is CASSLEVDTEAFF. For the CDR3, the DNA is TGTGCCAGCAGTTTGGAGGTCGACACTGAAGCTTTCTTT.

This clonotype has a single count. The rearrangement joins TRBV20-1 to TRBJ2-3; a weak D match, TRBD2 (7 bases). V was shortened by 0 bases and J by 6 bases, with 16 bases between the two germline ends. The CDR3 sequence is 15 residues long. Germline CDR1 is DFQATT and CDR2 is SNEGSKA (reference sequence). The CDR3 coding sequence is TGCAGTGCTAGAGATCGTCGGGCGGGGGCGGATACGCAGTATTTT. This gives the protein CSARDRRAGADTQYF.

The chain is built from TRBV20-1 and TRBJ2-1; no clear D gene. Trimming pared 7 bases from V and 3 bases from J, leaving 7 bases between. Germline V lookup: CDR1 DFQATT, CDR2 SNEGSKA (reference sequence). This CDR3 has 11 amino acids. The CDR3 here is CSVRFYNEQFF. CDR3 bases: TGCAGTGTAAGGTTCTACAATGAGCAGTTCTTC.

In this sample, this clonotype turned up once. V gene TRBV29-1 combines with J gene TRBJ1-1; D is perhaps TRBD1 (5 bases). The CDR3 extends over 13 amino acids. V lost 3 bases and J lost 4, with 12 bases in between. CDR1 SQVTM and CDR2 ANQGSEA come from the germline V gene. CDR3 DNA sequence: TGCAGCGTTGAGGGGCGCGGAGGCACTGAAGCTTTCTTT. Its protein is CSVEGRGGTEAFF.

This clonotype came up once. The rearrangement joins TRBV4-2 to TRBJ2-1; maybe TRBD1 (7 bases). The CDR3 totals 14 residues. Trimming pared 5 bases from V and 3 bases from J, leaving 11 bases between. The germline CDR1 and CDR2 sequences are LGHNA and YNFKEQ. The CDR3 nucleotides are TGTGCCAGCAGCGCGGGACAGAACTACAATGAGCAGTTCTTC. It yields the protein CASSAGQNYNEQFF.

The table lists this clonotype with a few counts. J is TRBJ2-1 and V is TRBV9; possible D gene TRBD1, 5 bases. This CDR3 is built from 13 residues. V shed 5 bases and J shed 3 bases, with 9 bases lying between them. Germline V gene data show CDR1 as SGDLS and CDR2 as YYNGEE. CDR3 sequence reads: CASSTGIYNEQFF. The CDR3 coding sequence is TGTGCCAGCAGTACAGGCATCTACAATGAGCAGTTCTTC.

This sequence joins TRBV29-1 and TRBJ1-1; the D gene is possibly TRBD1 (5 bases). This CDR3 has 13 amino acids. V dropped 4 bases and J dropped 6 bases, with 15 bases sitting between them. Germline V gives CDR1 SQVTM, CDR2 ANQGSEA. CDR3 sequence (DNA): TGCAGCGTTGGTAGAACAGGTGAGGCTGAAGCTTTCTTT. Amino acid sequence: CSVGRTGEAEAFF.

This chain links TRBV18 with TRBJ2-5; perhaps TRBD2 as D (6 bases). The germline gives CDR1 KGHSH, CDR2 LQKENI. This CDR3 has 14 residues. V lost 10 bases and J 5 bases, leaving 20 bases between the germline ends. The CDR3 loop reads CATSKPGVTETQYF. The CDR3 region has the DNA TGTGCCACCTCCAAGCCGGGGGTCACGGAGACCCAGTACTTC.

The V gene is TRBV7-3, the J gene TRBJ2-3; no definite D call. CDR3 length: 15 amino acids. Germline CDR1 is SGHTA and CDR2 is FQGTGA. The V end was cut by 0 bases, the J end by 3 bases, with 10 bases between. CDR3 loop: CASSLTSPPTDTQYF. CDR3 in DNA: TGTGCCAGCAGCTTAACCTCCCCACCGACAGATACGCAGTATTTT.

This clonotype was counted once. The V and J genes are TRBV20-1 and TRBJ2-5; TRBD2 matches at 9 bases. This CDR3 region has 12 residues. CDR1 is DFQATT, CDR2 SNEGSKA, per germline (reference sequence). With 6 bases clipped from V and 5 bases from J, the junction kept 4 bases outside the gene matches. CDR3 protein: CSASGRLETQYF. The CDR3 bases are TGCAGTGCAAGCGGGAGGTTGGAGACCCAGTACTTC.

The chain combines TRBV6-1 with TRBJ2-5; the match to TRBD1 covers 8 bases. CDR1 MNHNS and CDR2 SASEGT come from the germline V gene. Trimming at V came to 7 bases and at J to 4 bases, leaving 17 bases not matched to a gene. CDR3 length: 17 amino acids. CDR3 coding DNA: TGTGCCAGCACCACGGGACAGGTGGCAATGGGTGGAGAGACCCAGTACTTC. As protein: CASTTGQVAMGGETQYF.